This entry concerns a single T cell receptor (beta chain). Its specificity is unknown. During the collection period, no donor immune events like infections were recorded. The source of the sample is a study of identifying expanded T cells in peripheral blood. Study results and limitations: Across healthy donors, higher total template counts meant significantly greater roughly 2-week count variance. Technical replicates showed 0.9 to 1.5 changed clones; two weeks about 16.4; four weeks 19.

The CDR3 contains 13 residues. Trimming pared 2 bases from V and 4 bases from J, leaving 8 bases between. Germline V CDR1 and CDR2: SNHLY, FYNNEI. Assay used: immunoSEQ multiplex PCR; TCRdb lists only in-frame clones, some missing. The data contain about 90,000 clones, roughly 84% of them singletons. Sequencing input: blood. This clonotype originated in a person aged 18-70 years in good health. The chain is built from TRBV2 and TRBJ1-2; D might be TRBD1 (5 bases). CDR3 nucleotide sequence: TGTGCCAGCAGTGAAAGGACAAGCTATGGCTACACCTTC. It is translated as CASSERTSYGYTF.